This is a list of T cell receptor beta chains from one sample in a study of shared clonotypes between healthy human individuals. The repertoire was sequenced with immunoSEQ multiplex PCR; TCRdb's copy has only in-frame clones and lacks some. Here the sample spans 2 million to 3 million clones, around 90% being singletons. Sequenced sample: naive CD4+ T cells sorted from blood. All receptors derive from a man aged 18 to 29 in good health. CDR3s include the opening cysteine and the closing phenylalanine or tryptophan.

v_call | cdr3_aa
TRBV7-2 | CASSLVPGQPQHF
TRBV6-5 | CASSYGVGTEAFF
TRBV5-1 | CASSTYDRFAYNEQFF
TRBV11-2 | CASSLGSSGTGELFF
TRBV5-1 | CASSLVPSGSFTYNEQFF
TRBV5-8 | CASSLVWGTAANTGELFF
TRBV7-2 | CASSLEYTIYF
TRBV28 | CASSFSGAHINEQFF
TRBV7-2 | CASSLTGELFF
TRBV7-3 | CASSLTRESTDTQYF
TRBV6-5 | CASSYLVQGSNQPQHF
TRBV19 | CASTAPQGAARSTDTQYF
TRBV5-4 | CASSVKGTGDSPLHF
TRBV18 | CASSLHADSPLHF
TRBV7-9 | CASSRRTDSYEQYF
TRBV6-6 | CASSYWDQETQYF